A selection of T cell receptor beta chains follows, all from one sample in a study of blood T cells in healthy people across ages. TCRdb re-called the 5' RACE reads with MiXCR, one entry per CDR3 protein. The sample carries approximately 1,100,000 distinct CDR3 sequences, less than 50% recorded once. The sample was blood. The receptor set was obtained from a woman in her sixties in good health. CDR3s include the opening cysteine and the closing phenylalanine or tryptophan. A D gene is named only where the DNA matches it firmly. Rows give clone size only sometimes, using once, few, many, or a class for an expanded clone.

v_gene	j_gene	abundance	d_gene	len	CDR3nt	CDR3aa
TRBV5-6	TRBJ2-3	.	.	17	TGTGCCAGCAGCTTTTTAGCGGAGATGTCTAGCACAGATACGCAGTATTTT	CASSFLAEMSSTDTQYF
TRBV29-1	TRBJ2-1	.	.	13	TGCAGCTCTTCGGGGCGGACCTACAATGAGCAGTTCTTC	CSSSGRTYNEQFF
TRBV7-9	TRBJ1-1	.	TRBD1	14	TGTGCCAGCAGCTCCGGGACAGGTGGACCTGAAGCTTTCTTT	CASSSGTGGPEAFF
TRBV6-6	TRBJ2-4	many	.	15	TGTGCCAGCAGTTTCGAGGGGAACGCCAAAAACATTCAGTACTTC	CASSFEGNAKNIQYF
TRBV5-8	TRBJ2-1	.	.	13	TGTGCCAGCAGCTTAATCGCCTACAATGAGCAGTTCTTC	CASSLIAYNEQFF
TRBV6-5	TRBJ2-4	many	TRBD2	15	TGTGCCAGCAGTCCAGCGGGAGTCGCCAAAAACATTCAGTACTTC	CASSPAGVAKNIQYF
TRBV7-9	TRBJ2-1	.	TRBD2	16	TGTGCCAGCAGCGACCGGACTAGCGGGTATTACAATGAGCAGTTCTTC	CASSDRTSGYYNEQFF
TRBV7-2	TRBJ2-1	.	TRBD2	16	TGTGCCAGCAGCCCTCCAGGACTAGCGCTGTGCAATGAGCAGTTCTTC	CASSPPGLALCNEQFF
TRBV3-1	TRBJ2-1	.	TRBD1	15	TGTGCCAGCAGCCCCGAGTGGGGACAGTCCTACGAGCAGTTCTTC	CASSPEWGQSYEQFF
TRBV6-1	TRBJ1-1	.	.	13	TGTGCCAGCAGTGAGATCGGCGGCACTGAAGCTTTCTTT	CASSEIGGTEAFF
TRBV28	TRBJ2-5	.	TRBD1	13	TGTGCCAGCAAGGACAGGGGGAAAGAGACCCAGTACTTC	CASKDRGKETQYF